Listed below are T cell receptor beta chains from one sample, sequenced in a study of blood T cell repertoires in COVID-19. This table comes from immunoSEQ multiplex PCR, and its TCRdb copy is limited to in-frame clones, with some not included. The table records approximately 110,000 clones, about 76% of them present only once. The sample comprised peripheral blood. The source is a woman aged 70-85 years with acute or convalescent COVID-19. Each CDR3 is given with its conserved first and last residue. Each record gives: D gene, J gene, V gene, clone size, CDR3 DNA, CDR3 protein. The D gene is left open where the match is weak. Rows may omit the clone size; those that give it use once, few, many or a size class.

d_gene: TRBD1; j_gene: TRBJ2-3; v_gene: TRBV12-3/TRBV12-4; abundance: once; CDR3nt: TGTGCCAGCAGTATCCGGGACAGCAGCAGTTTT; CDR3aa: CASSIRDSSSF
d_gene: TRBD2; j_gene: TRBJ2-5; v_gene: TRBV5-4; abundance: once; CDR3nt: TGTGCCAGCAGCTTGGGAGGACTAGCGGGGGTTGGGACCCAGTACTTC; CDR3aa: CASSLGGLAGVGTQYF
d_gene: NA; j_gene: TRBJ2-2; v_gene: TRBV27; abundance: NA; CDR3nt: TGTGCCAGCAGGCTAGCTGAGAACACCGGGGAGCTGTTTTTT; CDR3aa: CASRLAENTGELFF
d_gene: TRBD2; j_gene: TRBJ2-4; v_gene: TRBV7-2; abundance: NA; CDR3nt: TGTGCCAGCAGCCCTGGGCGGGGGGCCAAAAACATTCAGTACTTC; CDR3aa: CASSPGRGAKNIQYF
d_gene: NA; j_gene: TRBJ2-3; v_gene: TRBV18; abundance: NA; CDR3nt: TGTGCCAGCTCACCCCGTTTCTCAGGGAGGACAGATACGCAGTATTTT; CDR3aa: CASSPRFSGRTDTQYF
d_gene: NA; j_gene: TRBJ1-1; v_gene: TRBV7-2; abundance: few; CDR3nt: TGTGCCAGCAGCTTATGGTCGGTAATGAACACTGAAGCTTTCTTT; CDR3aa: CASSLWSVMNTEAFF
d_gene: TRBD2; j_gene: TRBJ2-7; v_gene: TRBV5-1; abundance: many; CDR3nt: TGCGCCAGCTTGAGCCGTTGGGGGGGCCCGGGGGGGGAGCAGTACTTC; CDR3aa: CASLSRWGGPGGEQYF
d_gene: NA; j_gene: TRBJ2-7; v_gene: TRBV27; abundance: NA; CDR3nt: TGTGCCAGCAGTTTATCACCGGGGGTCTCCTACGAGCAGTACTTC; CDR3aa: CASSLSPGVSYEQYF
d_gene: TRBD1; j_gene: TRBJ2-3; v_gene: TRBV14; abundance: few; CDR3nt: TGTGCCAGCAGCCAAGACCGGGACAGGGCCACAGATACGCAGTATTTT; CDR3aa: CASSQDRDRATDTQYF
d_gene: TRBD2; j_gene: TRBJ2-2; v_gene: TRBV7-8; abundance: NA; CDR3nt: TGTGCCAGCAGCAGCCGGGTGGCGGGGGGGTTTACCGGGGAGCTGTTTTTT; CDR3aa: CASSSRVAGGFTGELFF
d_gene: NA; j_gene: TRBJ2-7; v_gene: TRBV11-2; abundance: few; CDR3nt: TGTGCCAGCAGCCCGATGGGGGCAGGGCCAACCTACGAGCAGTACTTC; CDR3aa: CASSPMGAGPTYEQYF
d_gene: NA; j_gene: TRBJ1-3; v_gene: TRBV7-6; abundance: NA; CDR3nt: TGTGCCAGCAGCGATCCGGGGGGTTACTCTGGAAACACCATATATTTT; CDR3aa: CASSDPGGYSGNTIYF